The entry below gives a single T cell receptor beta chain sequence along with its context. The data originate from a study of CD8+ T cells in alopecia areata. After isolation, RNA underwent reverse transcription to generate cDNA as the sequencing template. Clones were sequenced by immunoSEQ multiplex PCR, and TCRdb holds only the in-frame ones, with some missing. The sample lists about 98,000 clones; roughly 47% were seen once. Germline CDR1 reads SQVTM; CDR2 reads ANQGSEA. Trimming left V 6 bases short and J 11 bases short, with 16 bases between. The CDR3 length is 11 residues. Alopecia areata patients provided lesional scalp punch biopsies and peripheral blood, both collected for the study.

The V call is TRBV29-1, the J call TRBJ1-1, with D unclear. The sequenced sample consisted of CD4+ T cells sorted from blood. This clonotype was obtained from a human donor with alopecia areata. CDR3 amino acids: CSVRWWSGAFF. CDR3 DNA sequence: TGCAGCGTCCGGTGGTGGTCGGGGGCTTTCTTT.